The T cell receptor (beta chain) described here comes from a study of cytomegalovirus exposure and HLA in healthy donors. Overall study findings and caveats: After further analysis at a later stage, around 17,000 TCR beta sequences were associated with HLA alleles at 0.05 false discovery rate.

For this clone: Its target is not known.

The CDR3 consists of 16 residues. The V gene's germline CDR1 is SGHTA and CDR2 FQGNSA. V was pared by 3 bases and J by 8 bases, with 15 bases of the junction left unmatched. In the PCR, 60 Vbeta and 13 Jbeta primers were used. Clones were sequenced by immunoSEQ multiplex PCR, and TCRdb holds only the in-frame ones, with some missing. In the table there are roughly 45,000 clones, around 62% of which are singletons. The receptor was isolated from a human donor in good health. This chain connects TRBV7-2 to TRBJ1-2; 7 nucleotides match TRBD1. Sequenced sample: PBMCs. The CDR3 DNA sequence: TGTGCCAGCAGCTTCCAGGGGGGTACAGGGACCCGCGGCTACACCTTC. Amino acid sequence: CASSFQGGTGTRGYTF.